This T cell receptor beta chain was captured in a study of post-analysis software for immune sequencing data (dated by TCRdb to the mid-2010s). Context from the whole study: Disease courses on record covered relapsing-remitting, secondary progressive and progressive-relapsing multiple sclerosis, though some patients had no subtype annotation. Patient repertoires were compared against around twelve previously published healthy control repertoires from donors aged roughly 6 to 26 years. A subset of samples was prepared in parallel using single-end sample barcoding, then pooled and co-amplified after Illumina adapter ligation.

Library construction relied on PCR. Sequencer: Illumina HiSeq 2500. To reduce PCR and sequencing biases, unique molecular identifiers were incorporated into the TCR beta cDNA libraries. Roughly 0.5 million cDNA molecules were obtained per 1 to 10 million input T cells, so each molecule approximated one T cell. The patient libraries were prepared and sequenced with the same protocol used for the earlier healthy control dataset. Samples belonging to the same batch were prepared together, multiplexed and sequenced on a shared HiSeq lane. Processing in the source paper ran as follows. MIGEC handled the raw barcoded reads, throwing out single-read molecular identifier groups before consensus assembly and CDR3 extraction. VDJtools was used for post-analysis of the clonotype tables, and diversity was normalized by down-sampling every dataset to the size of the smallest sample. In repertoire overlap clustering, CDR3 amino acid sequences, but not nucleotide sequences, were matched to correct batch-related cross-sample contamination. Using fastp trimming at Q25 and MiXCR clonotype assembly, TCRdb reanalyzed the public sequencing data and kept in-frame beta chains. Rows are unified per CDR3 protein, each entry keeping the most common DNA and genes. The V and J calls were not made by the authors but by TCRdb's processing. Across this sample there are hundreds of thousands of distinct CDR3 sequences, with 44% seen only once. The ten largest clones capture around 1.7% of the sample.

To demonstrate the VDJtools post-analysis software, TCR beta repertoires were profiled from the peripheral blood of more than 10 young patients with multiple sclerosis. The multiple sclerosis patients were children and adolescents ranging in age from roughly 6 to 15 years. The investigation overall reported the following: Direct clustering with F measure showed strong co-clustering of samples prepared in the same batch, prompting a batch-effect correction. Multiple sclerosis patients had significantly lower normalized Chao1 diversity than controls, a result that suggests substantial peripheral T-cell clonal expansion. The multiple sclerosis patient group was slightly younger than the control group. Significantly higher frequencies in patients than in controls were found for roughly 5 TRBV segments, including TRBV5-6, TRBV5-1 and TRBV20-1.

Sequences SQVTM (CDR1) and ANQGSEA (CDR2) are obtained from the germline V gene. The CDR3 has 13 amino acids, counting the end cysteine and phenylalanine. Of the read, only the CDR3 DNA is kept; its 39 bases are in frame from base 1. The junction carries 11 bases between V and J, which are trimmed by 6 bases and 0 bases respectively. In the case of this clonotype: It has no known antigen specificity. Base qualities are not recorded, but no much larger clone differs from it by a single base.

Sequenced: blood. The rearranged segments are TRBV29-1 and TRBJ1-1; no D segment can be confidently identified. The sequence was collected from a girl aged 10-17 years with multiple sclerosis. The nucleotide sequence is given as TGCAGCGTGCAAGGACTGATGAACACTGAAGCTTTCTTT. Its protein is CSVQGLMNTEAFF.